This T cell receptor beta chain was captured by sequencing in a study of tumor-infiltrating lymphocytes in primary liver carcinoma. Turning to the study itself: Tumor stage was T1-T3 N0M0, and tumor size was 4.2 to 10 cm across. Whole-study results and caveats: Roughly 7.5-24% of top clones, and no more, occurred in all five tumor regions. Overlap between tumor regions exceeded overlap of tumor with adjacent tissue or blood. It was in tumors, not blood, that the top-250-clone fraction was significantly higher (p = 0.039).

From about 20-30 mg of unsorted bulk tissue, DNA and RNA were co-extracted together. Points on this clonotype: Its antigen is currently unknown. One junction end disagrees with the germline gene, perhaps due to a read error.

The CDR3 has 13 amino acids. The V gene's germline CDR1 is MGHRA and CDR2 YSYEKL. cDNA specific to TCR beta was made from 500 to 650 ng of total RNA, with a constant-region primer employed for priming. The TCR beta library was amplified through three nested multiplex PCR rounds in a modified ARM-PCR procedure. Rounds one and two of PCR, each of roughly 10 cycles, were primed with TRBV1-TRBV30 forward primers and a C-beta reverse primer. TCRdb re-analysed the multiplex PCR reads in MiXCR, keeping a single row per CDR3 protein. The sample lists tens of thousands of distinct CDR3 sequences; about 70% were seen once.

Sample: liver tumor tissue from sampling region 4. Subset reported: tumor region T4, right-lateral pole. The chain is built from TRBV4-1 and TRBJ1-2; D gene unclear. This clonotype was sampled from a middle-aged man with primary liver carcinoma and hepatitis B virus infection. CDR3 DNA: TGCGCCAGCAACCGAGCAACTAACTATGGCTACACGTTC. Protein product: CASNRATNYGYTF.